The clone carrying this T cell receptor beta chain has only a few counts. Its antigen is not identified. TCRdb used MiXCR to reprocess the 5' RACE reads, holding one entry per CDR3 protein. Counted here are 750,000 to 850,000 distinct CDR3 sequences, about an eighth occurring once; the ten biggest clones make up less than 0.65%. This record belongs to a study of CD8 T cells in ankylosing spondylitis. Study results and caveats: The clones that were linked to disease were reported to be significantly enriched in matched synovial fluid samples from ankylosing spondylitis patients. A TCR beta motif of about eight highly homologous variants seemed to mark ankylosing spondylitis blood.

This clonotype originated in a male donor with ankylosing spondylitis. The sample was blood, either unsorted or a sorted T cell fraction (not recorded which).

In DNA form, the CDR3 reads TGTGCCAGCAGCCAGTGGGACAGGGGGTCACCCCTCCACTTT. This gives the protein CASSQWDRGSPLHF. This sequence joins TRBV3-1 and TRBJ1-6; TRBD1 agrees at 11 bases. The CDR3 sequence is 14 residues long. Germline V lookup: CDR1 LGHDT, CDR2 YNNKEL (reference sequence). With 3 bases clipped from V and 10 bases from J, the junction kept 2 bases outside the gene matches.